Below, 22 T cell receptor beta chains from the same sample are listed, as sequenced in a study of blood T cell repertoires in COVID-19 (dated by TCRdb to the early 2020s). Libraries were made using the immunoSEQ multiplex PCR assay. Sourced from immuneACCESS, this table was stored by TCRdb with only in-frame sequences that have V and J called. A share of the clones is absent; for the studies checked, an unresolved V gene accounts for under half, and the remainder has no known explanation. The sample table shows about 110,000 clones, and about three quarters are seen once. The ten largest clonotypes hold 16% of the sample. Sequencing was carried out using peripheral blood. The receptors stem from a woman older than 75 with active or convalescent COVID-19.

J is TRBJ1-2 and V is TRBV18; weak D call: TRBD1 (6 bases). V was trimmed by 3 bases and J by 1 base, leaving 15 bases between them. The CDR3 has 16 amino acids. The V gene's germline CDR1 is KGHSH and CDR2 LQKENI. CDR3 region: CASSPQDRSFNYGYTF. In nucleotides, the CDR3 is TGTGCCAGCTCACCGCAGGACAGAAGTTTTAACTATGGCTACACCTTC. Full variable domain (rest looked up from reference TRBV18 and TRBJ1-2): NAGVMQNPRHLVRRRGQEARLRCSPMKGHSHVYWYRQLPEEGLKFMVYLQKENIIDESGMPKERFSAEFPKEGPSILRIQQVVRGDSAAYFCASSPQDRSFNYGYTFGSGTRLTVV.

V usage is TRBV2 and J usage is TRBJ1-2; D is unclear. Trimming removed 10 bases at V and 1 base at J, with 16 bases between. The CDR3 is 14 residues long. From germline, CDR1 is SNHLY and CDR2 FYNNEI. For the CDR3, the DNA is TGTGCCACCAATTATGGAGGGTTTAACTATGGCTACACCTTC. As protein: CATNYGGFNYGYTF.

The chain uses TRBV18 and TRBJ2-1, with 9 bases identical to TRBD2. With V trimmed by 2 bases and J by 8 bases, 4 bases remained unmatched. The CDR3 sequence is 14 residues long. The germline CDR1 and CDR2 sequences are KGHSH and LQKENI. The DNA of the CDR3 is TGTGCCAGCTCACCAGGGCGGGAGGGATATGAGCAGTTCTTC. This codes for CASSPGREGYEQFF.

This chain links TRBV12-3 or TRBV12-4 with TRBJ2-5, with a possible D match to TRBD1 (5 bases). The V and J ends lost 5 bases and 5 bases respectively, with 12 bases between them. The CDR3 has 13 residues. Here the CDR3 reads CASSIRQLETQYF. DNA of the CDR3: TGTGCCAGCAGTATTCGACAGCTTGAGACCCAGTACTTC.

The V and J genes are TRBV21-1 and TRBJ2-1; the table names TRBD2, a call not compared with the DNA. TRBV21-1 is assigned pseudogene status. The CDR3 has 17 amino acids. CDR3 bases: TGTGCCAGCAGCAAACTCCGGGCGGGGAGCTCCTACAATGAGCAGTTCTTC. Translating it yields CASSKLRAGSSYNEQFF.

V is TRBV12-3 or TRBV12-4 and J is TRBJ2-1; a possible D gene is TRBD2 (5 bases). With 6 bases removed from V and 5 bases from J, the gap between germline ends came to 11 bases. CDR3 length equals 13 residues. CDR3 region: CASSLGVHNEQFF. The CDR3 DNA sequence: TGTGCCAGCAGCTTGGGAGTCCACAATGAGCAGTTCTTC.

Only a few counts were recorded for this clone. The chain recombines TRBV4-2 with TRBJ1-2, with D tentatively TRBD1 (6 bases). This CDR3 is 15 amino acids long. From germline, CDR1 is LGHNA and CDR2 YNFKEQ. V lost 5 bases and J 6 bases, leaving 19 bases between the germline ends. The CDR3 sequence: CASSDTTGFGDGYTF. Written as DNA, the CDR3 is TGTGCCAGCAGCGACACGACAGGATTTGGAGATGGCTACACCTTC.

A few counts support this clone. The V gene is TRBV7-9, the J gene TRBJ2-3; 7 bases fit TRBD1. With V trimmed by 2 bases and J by 5 bases, 7 bases remained unmatched. The CDR3 totals 15 residues. Germline loops: CDR1 SEHNR, CDR2 FQNEAQ (reference sequence). The CDR3 is CASSLTGTVGDTQYF. CDR3 nucleotides: TGTGCCAGCAGCTTAACTGGGACAGTGGGAGATACGCAGTATTTT.

This clone was counted a single time. This chain uses TRBV28 with TRBJ2-5, with 12 bases identical to TRBD2. The V and J ends lost 4 bases and 5 bases, in that order; junction bases with no gene match: 5. This CDR3 has 15 amino acids. Germline CDR1 reads MDHEN; CDR2 reads SYDVKM. The CDR3 DNA reads as TGTGCCAGCAGTTCGAGACTAGCGGGAGTGGAGACCCAGTACTTC. It encodes CASSSRLAGVETQYF.

Here the CDR3 DNA reads TGTGCCAGCAGCTTAGTGACTAGCGTTAAGCAGTTCTTC. Its translation: CASSLVTSVKQFF. This chain uses TRBV7-2 with TRBJ2-1, with TRBD2 matching 8 bases. Germline V CDR1 and CDR2: SGHTA, FQGNSA. The ends lost 1 base at V and 11 bases at J; junction bases unmatched: 4. This CDR3 has 13 residues.

Only a few counts were recorded for this clone. The rearrangement joins TRBV4-1 to TRBJ1-4, with TRBD1 matching over 7 bases. Trimming removed 3 bases from V and 8 bases from J; junction bases left unmatched: 15. This CDR3 contains 17 residues. CDR1 is MGHRA and CDR2 is YSYEKL in the germline V gene. CDR3 sequence (DNA): TGCGCCAGCAGCCAGGGGTCTCGCGGGACAGCCAAAGAAAAACTGTTTTTT. Its translation is CASSQGSRGTAKEKLFF.

This chain joins TRBV10-3 and TRBJ2-7; TRBD1 is a possible D gene (6 bases). The CDR3 has 16 residues. CDR1 and CDR2 from the germline V gene are ENHRY and SYGVKD. Trimming shortened V by 2 bases and J by 2 bases, and 16 bases separated the two germline ends. For the CDR3, the DNA is TGTGCCATCAGTGAGGATTCCTCCGGGACACCCTACGAGCAGTACTTC. Protein product: CAISEDSSGTPYEQYF.

The chain is built from TRBV7-2 and TRBJ1-5; 11 bases fit TRBD1. CDR1 and CDR2 (germline): SGHTA, FQGNSA. The CDR3 length is 18 residues. The V gene end was trimmed by 1 base and the J gene end by 2 bases; junction bases not matched to a gene: 7. The CDR3 nucleotides read TGTGCCAGCAGCTTAGTCGGGACAGGGGGTTTCGGCAATCAGCCCCAGCATTTT. The encoded protein is CASSLVGTGGFGNQPQHF.

The rearrangement uses TRBV11-2 and TRBJ2-2, with D unclear. This CDR3 region has 14 residues. Trimming left V 1 base short and J 1 base short, with 4 bases between. Germline-derived CDR1 and CDR2 are SGHAT and FQNNGV. The CDR3 DNA is TGTGCCAGCAGCTTAGTTCGGAACACCGGGGAGCTGTTTTTT. This translates into CASSLVRNTGELFF. Complete variable domain (other parts from reference TRBV11-2 and TRBJ2-2): EAGVAQSPRYKIIEKRQSVAFWCNPISGHATLYWYQQILGQGPKLLIQFQNNGVVDDSQLPKDRFSAERLKGVDSTLKIQPAKLEDSAVYLCASSLVRNTGELFFGEGSRLTVL.

The chain links TRBV7-2 to TRBJ2-7, with 7 bases aligning to TRBD1. V was clipped by 3 bases and J by 2 bases; unmatched bases: 7. The CDR3 sequence is 15 residues long. Germline loops: CDR1 SGHTA, CDR2 FQGNSA. The CDR3 here is CASSLTLGQTYEQYF. In DNA form, the CDR3 reads TGTGCCAGCAGCTTGACCTTGGGACAGACCTACGAGCAGTACTTC.

CDR3 region: CASTEWGGTDTQYF. In nucleotides, the CDR3 is TGTGCCAGCACGGAGTGGGGGGGGACAGATACGCAGTATTTT. V usage is TRBV27 and J usage is TRBJ2-3; 7 bases match TRBD2. The CDR3 contains 14 residues. The ends lost 7 bases at V and 3 bases at J; junction bases unmatched: 7. The germline CDR1 and CDR2 sequences are MNHEY and SMNVEV (reference sequence).

The V and J genes are TRBV6-6 and TRBJ2-5; TRBD2 matches 15 bases. The CDR3 is 16 residues long. Unmatched junction bases numbered 2, after V lost 2 bases and J lost 4 bases. Germline CDR1 reads MNHNY; CDR2 reads SVGAGI (reference sequence). Written as DNA, the CDR3 is TGTGCCAGCAGTTACCCGGGACTAGCGGGAGGAGAGACCCAGTACTTC. It specifies CASSYPGLAGGETQYF.

The chain combines TRBV7-7 with TRBJ2-3; 11 nucleotides agree with TRBD2. Per germline, CDR1 SSHAT and CDR2 FNYEAQ (reference sequence). Germline trimming cut 4 bases from V and 0 bases from J; bases unmatched to any gene: 3. This CDR3 spans 16 amino acids. This CDR3 reads CASSSRTSGSTDTQYF. The CDR3 DNA follows: TGTGCCAGCAGCTCGCGGACTAGCGGGAGCACAGATACGCAGTATTTT. Complete variable domain (other parts from reference TRBV7-7 and TRBJ2-3): GAGVSQSPRYKVTKRGQDVTLRCDPISSHATLYWYQQALGQGPEFLTYFNYEAQPDKSGLPSDRFSAERPEGSISTLTIQRTEQRDSAMYRCASSSRTSGSTDTQYFGPGTRLTVL.

The chain joins TRBV3-1 (or the pseudogene TRBV3-2) to TRBJ2-1; 8 bases map to TRBD2. J gave up 2 bases and V 5 bases, and 5 bases lay outside the gene matches. The CDR3 loop spans 15 amino acids. Germline CDR1 and CDR2: LGHDT and YNNKEL (reference sequence). CDR3 sequence (DNA): TGTGCCAGCAGCTTCCTAGCGGGTACCTACAATGAGCAGTTCTTC. Residues: CASSFLAGTYNEQFF.

J is TRBJ2-4 and V is TRBV4-2; 9 nucleotides agree with TRBD1. Germline CDR1 and CDR2: LGHNA and YNFKEQ. Trimming at V came to 6 bases and at J to 1 base, leaving 10 bases not matched to a gene. CDR3 size: 17 residues. The CDR3 region is CASSQQGAWGAKNIQYF. The DNA of the CDR3 is TGTGCCAGCAGTCAACAGGGGGCGTGGGGGGCCAAAAACATTCAGTACTTC.

The chain combines TRBV19 with TRBJ1-2, with 7 bases aligning to TRBD1. The CDR3 runs 15 residues. The V segment lost 9 bases and the J segment 7 bases; nucleotides outside the gene matches: 17. Looked up from germline, CDR1 is LNHDA and CDR2 is SQIVND (reference sequence). The CDR3 region is CASSPGQTTSGGYTF. CDR3 coding DNA: TGTGCCAGCTCCCCGGGACAGACCACGTCGGGTGGCTACACCTTC.

The rearrangement uses TRBV25-1 and TRBJ2-1; possible D gene TRBD1, 6 bases. CDR3 length: 12 residues. V gave up 6 bases and J gave up 8 bases, with 11 bases separating them. CDR1 MGHDK and CDR2 SYGVNS come from the germline V gene. The CDR3 region has the DNA TGTGCCAGCAGGTCCACAGGGTATGAGCAGTTCTTC. Protein: CASRSTGYEQFF.